The source of this T cell receptor beta chain is a study of type 1 and type 2 diabetes patients. Study overall: The cohort mixed type 1 diabetes, type 2 diabetes and nondiabetic donors. From PBMCs, CD4+ and CD8+ T cells were isolated by magnetic microbeads.

In its sample, this clonotype was seen many times. Other autoimmune diseases and infections within the past four weeks excluded donors. The PCR template was genomic DNA. Multiplex PCR with 30 forward and 13 reverse primers amplified the TCR beta CDR3. MiXCR, run by TCRdb on the multiplex PCR reads, gives a single entry per CDR3 protein. The table records a few hundred thousand distinct CDR3 sequences, approximately 50% of them present only once. The CDR3 is 17 residues long. V lost 4 bases to trimming and J lost 1 base; unmatched junction nucleotides: 7. Germline V gene data show CDR1 as MNHEY and CDR2 as SVGEGT.

This receptor was obtained from a young man with type 2 diabetes. Sequencing was performed on peripheral blood mononuclear cells (PBMCs). The chain has TRBV6-2 or TRBV6-3 and TRBJ2-6; 7 nucleotides align to TRBD1. The CDR3 protein is CASSSTGLGSGANVLTF. CDR3 coding DNA: TGTGCCAGCAGTTCGACAGGGTTGGGATCTGGGGCCAACGTCCTGACTTTC.